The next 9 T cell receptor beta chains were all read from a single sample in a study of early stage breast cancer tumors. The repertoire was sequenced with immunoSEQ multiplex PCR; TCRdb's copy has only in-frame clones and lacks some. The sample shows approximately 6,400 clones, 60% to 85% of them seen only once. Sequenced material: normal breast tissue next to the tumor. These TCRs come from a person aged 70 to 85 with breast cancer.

This chain's CDR3 is CASSPPFGSANTGELFF. CDR3 DNA: TGTGCCAGCTCACCACCGTTCGGTTCCGCGAACACCGGGGAGCTGTTTTTT. The chain uses TRBV18 and TRBJ2-2, with D hard to call. With 0 bases removed from V and 0 bases from J, the gap between germline ends came to 11 bases. CDR3 length: 17 amino acids. CDR1 KGHSH and CDR2 LQKENI come from the germline V gene. The full variable domain, rest sourced from reference TRBV18 and TRBJ2-2, is NAGVMQNPRHLVRRRGQEARLRCSPMKGHSHVYWYRQLPEEGLKFMVYLQKENIIDESGMPKERFSAEFPKEGPSILRIQQVVRGDSAAYFCASSPPFGSANTGELFFGEGSRLTVL.

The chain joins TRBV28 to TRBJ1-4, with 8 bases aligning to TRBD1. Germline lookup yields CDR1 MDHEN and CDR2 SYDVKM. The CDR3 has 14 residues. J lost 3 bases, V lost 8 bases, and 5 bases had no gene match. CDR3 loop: CASETQGANEKLFF. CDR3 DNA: TGTGCCAGCGAAACACAGGGGGCTAATGAAAAACTGTTTTTT. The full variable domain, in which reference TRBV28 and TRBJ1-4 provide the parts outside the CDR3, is DVKVTQSSRYLVKRTGEKVFLECVQDMDHENMFWYRQDPGLGLRLIYFSYDVKMKEKGDIPEGYSVSREKKERFSLILESASTNQTSMYLCASETQGANEKLFFGSGTQLSVL.

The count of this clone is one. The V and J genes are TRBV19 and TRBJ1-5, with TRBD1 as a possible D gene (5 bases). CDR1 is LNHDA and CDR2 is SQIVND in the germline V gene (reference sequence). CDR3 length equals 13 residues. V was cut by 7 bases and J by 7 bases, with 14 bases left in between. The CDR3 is CASTPSGTQPQHF. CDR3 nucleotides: TGTGCCAGTACCCCGAGCGGGACCCAGCCCCAGCATTTT.

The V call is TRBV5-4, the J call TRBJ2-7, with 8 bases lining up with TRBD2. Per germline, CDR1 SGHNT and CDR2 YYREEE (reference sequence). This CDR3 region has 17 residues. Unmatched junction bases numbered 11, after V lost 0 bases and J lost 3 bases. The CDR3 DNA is TGTGCCAGCAGCTTGGCTTATTCGGGAGGGGACCACTACGAGCAGTACTTC. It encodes CASSLAYSGGDHYEQYF.

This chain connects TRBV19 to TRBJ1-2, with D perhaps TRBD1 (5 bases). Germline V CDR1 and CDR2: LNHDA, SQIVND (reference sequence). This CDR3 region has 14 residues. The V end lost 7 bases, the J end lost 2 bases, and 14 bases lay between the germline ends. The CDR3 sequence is CASKRQGLNYGYTF. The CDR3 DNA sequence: TGTGCCAGTAAACGGCAGGGACTAAACTATGGCTACACCTTC.

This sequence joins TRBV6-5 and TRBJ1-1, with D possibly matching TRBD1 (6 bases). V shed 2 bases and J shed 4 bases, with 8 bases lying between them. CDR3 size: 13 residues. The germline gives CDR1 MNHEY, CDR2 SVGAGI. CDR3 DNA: TGTGCCAGCAGTTACGGGGGGGCCACTGAAGCTTTCTTT. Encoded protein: CASSYGGATEAFF.

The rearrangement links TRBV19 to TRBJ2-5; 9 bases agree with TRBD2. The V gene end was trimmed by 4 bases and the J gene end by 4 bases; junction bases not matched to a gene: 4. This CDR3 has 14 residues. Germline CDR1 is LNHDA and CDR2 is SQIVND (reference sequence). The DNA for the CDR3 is TGTGCCAGTAGTACGGCGGGGGGGCGAGAGACCCAGTACTTC. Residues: CASSTAGGRETQYF.

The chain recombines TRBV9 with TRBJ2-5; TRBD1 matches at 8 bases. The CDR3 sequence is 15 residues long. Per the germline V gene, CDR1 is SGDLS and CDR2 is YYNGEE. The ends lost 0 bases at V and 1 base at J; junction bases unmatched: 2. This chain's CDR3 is CASSVETGVQETQYF. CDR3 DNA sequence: TGTGCCAGCAGCGTAGAGACAGGGGTCCAAGAGACCCAGTACTTC. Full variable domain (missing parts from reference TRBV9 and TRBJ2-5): DSGVTQTPKHLITATGQRVTLRCSPRSGDLSVYWYQQSLDQGLQFLIQYYNGEERAKGNILERFSAQQFPDLHSELNLSSLELGDSALYFCASSVETGVQETQYFGPGTRLLVL.

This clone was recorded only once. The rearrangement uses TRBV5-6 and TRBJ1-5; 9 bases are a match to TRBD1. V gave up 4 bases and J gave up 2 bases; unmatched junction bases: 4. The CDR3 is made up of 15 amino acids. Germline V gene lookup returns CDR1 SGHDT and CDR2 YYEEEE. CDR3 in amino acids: CASSRTGVRNQPQHF. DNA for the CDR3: TGTGCCAGCAGCCGGACAGGGGTCCGCAATCAGCCCCAGCATTTT.